This paragraph reports one T cell receptor (beta chain). Some clones are missing from TCRdb's copy, which holds only in-frame ones; the method was immunoSEQ multiplex PCR. The repertoire has some 100,000 clones, 82% of them found once; the top ten carry approximately 6.5%. V was cut by 5 bases and J by 4 bases, with 20 bases left in between. This CDR3 spans 16 amino acids. In germline, CDR1 is MDHEN, CDR2 SYDVKM. This record comes from a study of PD-1 blockade in mismatch repair-deficient tumors. All patients were mismatch repair deficient, assessed by either PCR or immunohistochemistry. The TCR-sequenced patients were a few responders to pembrolizumab.

The J gene is TRBJ1-1, the V gene TRBV28; a possible D gene is TRBD1 (5 bases). Sequencing was performed on peripheral blood, taken 30 to 36 weeks after starting pembrolizumab. The TCR sequence derives from an adult with mismatch repair-deficient cancer. The CDR3 coding sequence is TGTGCCAGCAGTCCCCTCTTTCAGGGATGGTCCACTGAAGCTTTCTTT. It translates to CASSPLFQGWSTEAFF.